This note documents a single T cell receptor beta chain sequence. Original data processing: It was from reference gene primer amplification that nucleated cell counts were estimated. Here immunoSEQ multiplex PCR was the method, and the copy in TCRdb shows in-frame clones only, minus some. V and J calls and clone size are given by that table; D and trimming were obtained from the DNA. The sample has about 120,000 clones, 70% to 80% seen once; the top ten hold under 45%. This sample is part of a study of blood T cell repertoires in COVID-19. Study as a whole: Specimens from acute and convalescent COVID-19 originated in the United States, Italy and Spain. T cells, B-cell-depleted T cells, or PBMCs supplied cDNA or gDNA.

What was sequenced was peripheral blood. This sequence originates from a man aged 35-49 years with active or convalescent COVID-19.

The CDR3 protein is CASSLQGGSSRELFF. CDR3 DNA: TGTGCCAGCAGCCTGCAGGGCGGAAGCTCCAGGGAGCTGTTTTTT. The V and J genes are TRBV7-9 and TRBJ2-2, with D possibly TRBD1 on 5 matching bases. Trimming removed 5 bases at V and 9 bases at J, with 19 bases between. This CDR3 comprises 15 residues. The germline gives CDR1 SEHNR, CDR2 FQNEAQ (reference sequence).